This T cell receptor (beta chain) derives from a study of blood T cell repertoires in COVID-19. Study at large: Sample material is recorded as cDNA or gDNA derived from T cells, B-cell-depleted T cells, or PBMCs.

This table comes from immunoSEQ multiplex PCR, and its TCRdb copy is limited to in-frame clones, with some not included. The sample holds 130,000 to 150,000 clones, around nine tenths seen once. The V gene's germline CDR1 is SEHNR and CDR2 FQNEAQ (reference sequence). The CDR3 is 16 amino acids. The J segment lost 1 base and the V segment lost 1 base, leaving 4 bases of the junction unmatched. The specimen sequenced was peripheral blood. The sequence derives from a human donor in a cohort sampled during active COVID-19. The V and J genes are TRBV7-9 and TRBJ2-7, with 10 bases aligning to TRBD2. CDR3 nucleotide sequence: TGTGCCAGCAGCTTAGACCTGGGACTAGCGTCCTACGAGCAGTACTTC. This translates into CASSLDLGLASYEQYF.